This note documents a single T cell receptor beta chain sequence. From whole blood, total RNA was isolated without any sorting of T cells. The data stem from a study of monozygotic twins with inflammatory bowel disease. It was approximately 3,700 ng of total RNA that each TCR library used. Using the 5' RACE reads, TCRdb records one entry per CDR3 protein without DNA. Its listing shows approximately 300,000 distinct CDR3 sequences. The TCR was taken from a human donor with ulcerative colitis or Crohn's disease, or a healthy co-twin of an affected twin (not recorded which). The specimen was blood.

The CDR3: CASSQDAAVANTGELFF. The chain joins TRBV14 to TRBJ2-2. The V gene's germline CDR1 is SGHDN and CDR2 FVKESK. The CDR3 has 17 residues. Based on the CDR3 plus reference TRBV14 and TRBJ2-2, the full variable domain is EAGVTQFPSHSVIEKGQTVTLRCDPISGHDNLYWYRRVMGKEIKFLLHFVKESKQDESGMPNNRFLAERTGGTYSTLKVQPAELEDSGVYFCASSQDAAVANTGELFFGEGSRLTVL.